The clone carrying this T cell receptor beta chain turned up a few times. Its antigen is unidentified. The germline gene is not matched at one end of the junction; a read error may be the cause. The source of the sample is a study of molecular identifiers for immune sequencing clone quantification. Findings and limits, study-wide: A shared barcode on identical TCR molecules could lead to underestimated sizes for highly expanded clones. Over 97% of effector molecules, but under 1% in naive cells, were held by clones with more than 20 RNA copies.

Preparation of naive CD8 libraries involved roughly 19,000 to 1,000,000 sorted cells and 10%, 30% or 50% RNA. This CDR3 comprises 16 residues. Germline lookup yields CDR1 MNHEY and CDR2 SVGAGI. With listed TCR primers and previously described methods, bulk TCR libraries were prepared. TCRdb recomputed calls from the PCR reads with MiXCR, one row per CDR3 protein. The data hold around 82,000 distinct CDR3 sequences, with around a fifth observed a single time. This TCR was recovered from a human donor in good health. Some libraries in this study had Jurkat cell RNA spiked in. The sequencing input was naive CD8+ T cells from blood, with Jurkat cell RNA spiked in. The sample's subset: FACS-sorted CD8+CD4-CCR7+CD45RA+ naive T cells. The chain has TRBV6-5 and TRBJ1-4, with TRBD1 as a possible D gene (6 bases). DNA for the CDR3: TGTGCCAGCTGTTACACACAGGGAGTGACTAATGAAAAACTGTTTTTT. The encoded protein is CASCYTQGVTNEKLFF.